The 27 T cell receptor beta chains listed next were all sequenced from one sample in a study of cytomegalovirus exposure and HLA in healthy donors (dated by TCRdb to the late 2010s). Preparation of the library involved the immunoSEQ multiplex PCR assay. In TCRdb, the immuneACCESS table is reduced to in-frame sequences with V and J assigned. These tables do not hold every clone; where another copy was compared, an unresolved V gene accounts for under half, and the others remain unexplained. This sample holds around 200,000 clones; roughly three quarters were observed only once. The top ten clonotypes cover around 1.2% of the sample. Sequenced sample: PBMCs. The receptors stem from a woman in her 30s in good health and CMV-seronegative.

For the CDR3, the DNA is TGTGCCAGCAGTGTGGGACAAGTTAATGAAAAACTGTTTTTT. This translates into CASSVGQVNEKLFF. The V and J genes are TRBV6-5 and TRBJ1-4, with D tentatively TRBD1 (6 bases). Germline V gene lookup returns CDR1 MNHEY and CDR2 SVGAGI. This CDR3 contains 14 residues. The V end was cut by 5 bases, the J end by 4 bases, with 11 bases between.

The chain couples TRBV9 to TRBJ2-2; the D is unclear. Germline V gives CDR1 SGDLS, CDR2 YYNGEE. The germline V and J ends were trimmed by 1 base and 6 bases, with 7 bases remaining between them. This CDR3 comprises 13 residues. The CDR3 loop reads CASSVLTAGELFF. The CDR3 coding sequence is TGTGCCAGCAGCGTACTTACGGCCGGGGAGCTGTTTTTT. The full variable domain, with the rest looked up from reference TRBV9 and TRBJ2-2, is DSGVTQTPKHLITATGQRVTLRCSPRSGDLSVYWYQQSLDQGLQFLIQYYNGEERAKGNILERFSAQQFPDLHSELNLSSLELGDSALYFCASSVLTAGELFFGEGSRLTVL.

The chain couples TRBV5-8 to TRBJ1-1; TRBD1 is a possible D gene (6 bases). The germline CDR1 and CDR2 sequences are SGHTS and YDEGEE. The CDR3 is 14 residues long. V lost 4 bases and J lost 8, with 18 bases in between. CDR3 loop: CASSPRGRGKEAFF. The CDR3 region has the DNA TGTGCCAGCAGCCCAAGGGGGAGGGGAAAAGAAGCTTTCTTT.

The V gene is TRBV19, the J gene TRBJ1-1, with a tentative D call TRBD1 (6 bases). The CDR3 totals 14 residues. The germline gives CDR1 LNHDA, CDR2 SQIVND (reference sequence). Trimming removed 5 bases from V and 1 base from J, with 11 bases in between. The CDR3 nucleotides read TGTGCCAGTAGTCCCAGGACAGCGAACACTGAAGCTTTCTTT. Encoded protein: CASSPRTANTEAFF.

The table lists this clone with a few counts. CDR3 in amino acids: CASSVGMRGGNNEQFF. CDR3 in DNA: TGTGCCAGCAGCGTAGGGATGCGGGGGGGCAATAATGAGCAGTTCTTC. The chain carries TRBV9 and TRBJ2-1; 9 nucleotides line up with TRBD2. The CDR3 contains 16 residues. Per germline, CDR1 SGDLS and CDR2 YYNGEE. V lost 0 bases and J lost 7; bases outside the gene matches: 8.

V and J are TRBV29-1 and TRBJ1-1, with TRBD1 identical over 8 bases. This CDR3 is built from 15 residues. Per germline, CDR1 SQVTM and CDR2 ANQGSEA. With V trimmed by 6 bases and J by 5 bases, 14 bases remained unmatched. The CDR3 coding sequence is TGCAGCGTAAAGGGACAGGACGGGCGGATTACTGAAGCTTTCTTT. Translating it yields CSVKGQDGRITEAFF. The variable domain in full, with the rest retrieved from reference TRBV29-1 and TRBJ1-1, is SAVISQKPSRDICQRGTSLTIQCQVDSQVTMMFWYRQQPGQSLTLIATANQGSEATYESGFVIDKFPISRPNLTFSTLTVSNMSPEDSSIYLCSVKGQDGRITEAFFGQGTRLTVV.

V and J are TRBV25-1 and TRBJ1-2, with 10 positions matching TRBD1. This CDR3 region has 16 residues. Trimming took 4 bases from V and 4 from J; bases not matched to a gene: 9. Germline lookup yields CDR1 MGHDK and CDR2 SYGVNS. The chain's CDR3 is CASSADRGRPSYGYTF. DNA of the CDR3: TGTGCCAGCAGTGCGGACAGGGGGAGGCCCTCCTATGGCTACACCTTC.

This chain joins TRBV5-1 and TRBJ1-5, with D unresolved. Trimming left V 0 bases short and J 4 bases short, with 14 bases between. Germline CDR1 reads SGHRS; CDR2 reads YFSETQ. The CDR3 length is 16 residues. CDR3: CASSLGGLSVNQPQHF. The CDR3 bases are TGCGCCAGCAGCTTGGGTGGACTGAGTGTTAATCAGCCCCAGCATTTT.

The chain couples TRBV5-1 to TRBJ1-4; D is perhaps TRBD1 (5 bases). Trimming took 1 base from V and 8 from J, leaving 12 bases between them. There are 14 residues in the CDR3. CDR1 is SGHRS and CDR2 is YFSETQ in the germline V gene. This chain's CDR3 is CASSLSGKGEKLFF. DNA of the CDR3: TGCGCCAGCAGCTTGTCAGGGAAGGGCGAAAAACTGTTTTTT. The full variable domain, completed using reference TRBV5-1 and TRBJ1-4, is KAGVTQTPRYLIKTRGQQVTLSCSPISGHRSVSWYQQTPGQGLQFLFEYFSETQRNKGNFPGRFSGRQFSNSRSEMNVSTLELGDSALYLCASSLSGKGEKLFFGSGTQLSVL.

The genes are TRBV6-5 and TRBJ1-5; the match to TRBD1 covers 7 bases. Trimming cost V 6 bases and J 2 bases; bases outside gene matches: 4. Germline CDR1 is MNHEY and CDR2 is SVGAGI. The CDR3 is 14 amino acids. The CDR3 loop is CASSSTGGNQPQHF. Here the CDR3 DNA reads TGTGCCAGCAGCTCTACAGGGGGCAATCAGCCCCAGCATTTT.

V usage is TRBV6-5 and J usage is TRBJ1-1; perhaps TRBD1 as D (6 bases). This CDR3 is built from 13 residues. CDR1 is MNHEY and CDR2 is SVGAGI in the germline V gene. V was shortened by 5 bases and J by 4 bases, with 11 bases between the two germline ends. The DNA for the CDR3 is TGTGCCAGCAGTCAGAGGGGGGGCACTGAAGCTTTCTTT. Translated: CASSQRGGTEAFF.

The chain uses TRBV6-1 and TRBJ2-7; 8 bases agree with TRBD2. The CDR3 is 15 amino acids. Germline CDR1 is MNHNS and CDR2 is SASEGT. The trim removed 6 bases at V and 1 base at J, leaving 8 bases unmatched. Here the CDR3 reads CASRAPGLVSYEQYF. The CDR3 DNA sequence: TGTGCCAGCAGGGCCCCGGGACTAGTTTCCTACGAGCAGTACTTC.

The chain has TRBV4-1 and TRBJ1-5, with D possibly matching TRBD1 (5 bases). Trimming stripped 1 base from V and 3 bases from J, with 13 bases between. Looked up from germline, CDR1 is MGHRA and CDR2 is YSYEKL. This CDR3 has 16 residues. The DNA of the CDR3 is TGCGCCAGCAGCCAAGTGGGGGGGAAGGACAATCAGCCCCAGCATTTT. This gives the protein CASSQVGGKDNQPQHF.

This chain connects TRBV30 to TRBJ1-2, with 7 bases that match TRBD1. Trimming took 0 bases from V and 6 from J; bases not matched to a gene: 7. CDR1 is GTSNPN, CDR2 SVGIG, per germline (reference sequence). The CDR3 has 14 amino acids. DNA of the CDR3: TGTGCCTGGAGTGTACAAGGGGGCGCGAATGGCTACACCTTC. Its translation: CAWSVQGGANGYTF.

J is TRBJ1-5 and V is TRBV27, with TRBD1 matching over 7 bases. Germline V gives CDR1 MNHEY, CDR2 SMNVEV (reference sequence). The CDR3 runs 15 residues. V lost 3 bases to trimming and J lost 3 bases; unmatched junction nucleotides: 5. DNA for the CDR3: TGTGCCAGCAGTTTCGGCAGGGGGAACAATCAGCCCCAGCATTTT. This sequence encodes CASSFGRGNNQPQHF.

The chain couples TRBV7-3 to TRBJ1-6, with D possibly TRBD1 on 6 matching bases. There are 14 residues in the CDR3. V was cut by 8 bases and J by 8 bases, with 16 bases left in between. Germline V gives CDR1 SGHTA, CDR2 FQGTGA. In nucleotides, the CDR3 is TGTGCCAGCTCTATCACAGGGTCGGATTCACCCCTCCACTTT. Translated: CASSITGSDSPLHF.

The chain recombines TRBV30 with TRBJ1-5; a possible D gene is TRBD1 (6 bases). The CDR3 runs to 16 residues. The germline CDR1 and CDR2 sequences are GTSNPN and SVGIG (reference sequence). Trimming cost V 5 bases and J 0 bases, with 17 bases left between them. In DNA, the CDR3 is TGTGCCTGGGCCAGGGGCAGTAGTAATAGCAATCAGCCCCAGCATTTT. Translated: CAWARGSSNSNQPQHF.

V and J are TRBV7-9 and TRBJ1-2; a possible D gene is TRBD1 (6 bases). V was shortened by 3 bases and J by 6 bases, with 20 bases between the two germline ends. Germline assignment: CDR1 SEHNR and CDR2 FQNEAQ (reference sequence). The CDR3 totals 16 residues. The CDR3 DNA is TGTGCCAGCAGCTTCGCCGGGACACGGAGAACCGATGGCTACACCTTC. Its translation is CASSFAGTRRTDGYTF.

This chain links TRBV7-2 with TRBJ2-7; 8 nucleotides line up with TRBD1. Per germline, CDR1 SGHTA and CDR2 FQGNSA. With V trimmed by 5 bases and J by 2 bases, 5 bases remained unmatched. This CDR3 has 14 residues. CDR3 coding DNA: TGTGCCAGCAGCCTGGACAGGGCCACCTACGAGCAGTACTTC. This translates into CASSLDRATYEQYF.

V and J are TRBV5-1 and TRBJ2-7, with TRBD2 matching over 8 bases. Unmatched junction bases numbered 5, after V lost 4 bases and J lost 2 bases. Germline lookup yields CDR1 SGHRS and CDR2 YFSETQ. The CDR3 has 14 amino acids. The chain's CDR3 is CASSPTSGAYEQYF. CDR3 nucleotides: TGCGCCAGCAGCCCTACTAGCGGCGCCTACGAGCAGTACTTC.

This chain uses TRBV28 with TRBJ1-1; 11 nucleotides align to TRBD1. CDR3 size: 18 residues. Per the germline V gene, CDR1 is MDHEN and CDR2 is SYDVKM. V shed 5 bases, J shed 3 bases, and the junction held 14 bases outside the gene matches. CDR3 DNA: TGTGCCAGCAGTGTACTCAGTGTGAGGACAGGGGGCCACACTGAAGCTTTCTTT. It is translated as CASSVLSVRTGGHTEAFF. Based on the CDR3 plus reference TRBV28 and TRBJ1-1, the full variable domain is DVKVTQSSRYLVKRTGEKVFLECVQDMDHENMFWYRQDPGLGLRLIYFSYDVKMKEKGDIPEGYSVSREKKERFSLILESASTNQTSMYLCASSVLSVRTGGHTEAFFGQGTRLTVV.

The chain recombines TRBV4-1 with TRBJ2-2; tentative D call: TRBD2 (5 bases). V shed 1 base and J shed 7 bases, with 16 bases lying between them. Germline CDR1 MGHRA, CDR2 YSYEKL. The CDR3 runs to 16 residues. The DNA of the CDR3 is TGCGCCAGCAGCCAAGCCCAGCCCATTCGGGGCGGGGAGCTGTTTTTT. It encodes CASSQAQPIRGGELFF.

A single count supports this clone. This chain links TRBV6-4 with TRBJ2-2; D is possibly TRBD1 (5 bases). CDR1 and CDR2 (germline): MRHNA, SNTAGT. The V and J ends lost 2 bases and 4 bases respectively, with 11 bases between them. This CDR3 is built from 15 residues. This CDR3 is CASSDRAGSTGELFF. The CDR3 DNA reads TGTGCCAGCAGTGACAGGGCAGGGTCCACCGGGGAGCTGTTTTTT.

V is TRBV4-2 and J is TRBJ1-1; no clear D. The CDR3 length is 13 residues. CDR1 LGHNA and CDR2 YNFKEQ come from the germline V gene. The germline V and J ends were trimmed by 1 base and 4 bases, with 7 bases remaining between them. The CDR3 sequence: CASSQGGSTEAFF. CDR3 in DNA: TGTGCCAGCAGCCAAGGAGGATCCACTGAAGCTTTCTTT.

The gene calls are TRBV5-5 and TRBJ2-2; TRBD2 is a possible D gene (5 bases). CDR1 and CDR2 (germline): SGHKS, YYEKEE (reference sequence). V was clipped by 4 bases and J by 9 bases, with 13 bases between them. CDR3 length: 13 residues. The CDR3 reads CASSPRAGRELFF. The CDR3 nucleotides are TGTGCCAGCAGCCCGCGGGCGGGTCGGGAGCTGTTTTTT.

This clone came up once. This chain's CDR3 is CASSLDRGQGANYGYTF. DNA of the CDR3: TGTGCCAGCAGCTTAGATCGGGGACAGGGCGCTAACTATGGCTACACCTTC. The chain is built from TRBV11-2 and TRBJ1-2; 9 bases map to TRBD1. The CDR3 is made up of 17 amino acids. V shed 0 bases, J shed 0 bases, and the junction held 5 bases outside the gene matches. Looked up from germline, CDR1 is SGHAT and CDR2 is FQNNGV.

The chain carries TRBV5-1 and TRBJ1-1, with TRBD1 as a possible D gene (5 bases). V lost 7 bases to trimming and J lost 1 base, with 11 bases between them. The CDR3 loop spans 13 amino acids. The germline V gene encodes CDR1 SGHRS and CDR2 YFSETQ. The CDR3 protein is CASRYQGNTEAFF. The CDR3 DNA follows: TGCGCCAGCCGTTACCAGGGGAACACTGAAGCTTTCTTT.